The 25 T cell receptor beta chains given below trace back to one sample, sequenced in a study of post-analysis software for immune sequencing data. Points from the study as a whole: The five TRBV segments detected at higher frequency in patients than in controls included TRBV5-6, TRBV5-1 and TRBV20-1.

Their target antigens are unknown. Unique-molecular-identifier-tagged TCR beta cDNA libraries were used. Each CDR3 protein is one row after TCRdb ran MiXCR on the PCR reads. This table has about 540,000 distinct CDR3 sequences, approximately 34% appearing once. The specimen sequenced was blood. These TCRs come from a girl under 18 with multiple sclerosis.

The V and J genes are TRBV5-6 and TRBJ2-2; D is perhaps TRBD1 or TRBD2 (5 bases each). CDR1 is SGHDT, CDR2 YYEEEE, per germline. The CDR3 covers 14 residues. V was trimmed by 0 bases and J by 6 bases, leaving 9 bases between them. The CDR3 spells CASSLAGAPGELFF. CDR3 sequence (DNA): TGTGCCAGCAGCTTGGCCGGGGCACCCGGGGAGCTGTTTTTT. Combining the CDR3 with reference TRBV5-6 and TRBJ2-2 gives the whole variable domain DAGVTQSPTHLIKTRGQQVTLRCSPKSGHDTVSWYQQALGQGPQFIFQYYEEEERQRGNFPDRFSGHQFPNYSSELNVNALLLGDSALYLCASSLAGAPGELFFGEGSRLTVL.

The V and J genes are TRBV5-1 and TRBJ1-2, with 9 bases that match TRBD1. Germline CDR1 reads SGHRS; CDR2 reads YFSETQ. V was clipped by 4 bases and J by 6 bases; unmatched bases: 13. The CDR3 spans 16 residues. The CDR3 loop reads CASSIEQGAAEDGYTF. In DNA, the CDR3 is TGCGCCAGCAGCATAGAACAGGGGGCGGCCGAAGATGGCTACACCTTC.

This clonotype appeared a few times. This rearrangement joins TRBV11-2 to TRBJ1-5; D may be TRBD1 (5 bases). Germline V gene lookup returns CDR1 SGHAT and CDR2 FQNNGV. V shed 0 bases and J shed 7 bases, with 13 bases lying between them. The CDR3 is 15 residues long. The chain's CDR3 is CASSLDPGLGQPQHF. Written as DNA, the CDR3 is TGTGCCAGCAGCTTAGATCCAGGGTTAGGCCAGCCCCAGCATTTT.

This clonotype was counted ten times or more. The chain joins TRBV6-6 to TRBJ2-5; no firm D call. There are 12 residues in the CDR3. Germline V gene lookup returns CDR1 MNHNY and CDR2 SVGAGI (reference sequence). With 5 bases removed from V and 5 bases from J, the gap between germline ends came to 9 bases. Here the CDR3 reads CASSLGWETQYF. The CDR3 DNA follows: TGTGCCAGCAGTCTGGGGTGGGAGACCCAGTACTTC.

With regard to this clonotype: At one of its ends the junction is not consistent with the germline gene, which may arise from a read error. The genes are TRBV10-3 and TRBJ2-7, with 8 bases aligning to TRBD1. Germline V gene lookup returns CDR1 ENHRY and CDR2 SYGVKD. CDR3 length: 14 amino acids. The chain's CDR3 is CATSGKDRAYEQYF. The CDR3, as DNA: TGTGCCACCAGTGGGAAGGACAGGGCCTACGAGCAGTACTTC.

This clonotype has just a few counts. V gene TRBV27 combines with J gene TRBJ2-5; 7 bases are shared with TRBD2. The V and J ends lost 2 bases and 1 base, in that order; junction bases with no gene match: 4. CDR3 size: 15 residues. Germline-derived CDR1 and CDR2 are MNHEY and SMNVEV (reference sequence). CDR3 DNA sequence: TGTGCCAGCAGTTTAATCCCTAGCGGCCAAGAGACCCAGTACTTC. Translation gives CASSLIPSGQETQYF.

The V call is TRBV7-2, the J call TRBJ2-1; no definite D call. The germline V gene has CDR1 SGHTA and CDR2 FQGNSA. This CDR3 is built from 16 residues. The germline V and J ends were trimmed by 1 base and 8 bases, with 18 bases remaining between them. CDR3 nucleotides: TGTGCCAGCAGCTTAGGGGTATTGTTTGGGAAGGATGAGCAGTTCTTC. This translates into CASSLGVLFGKDEQFF.

V and J are TRBV6-6 and TRBJ1-5; perhaps TRBD1 as D (5 bases). Trimming stripped 7 bases from V and 6 bases from J, with 13 bases between. This CDR3 region has 13 residues. CDR1 is MNHNY and CDR2 is SVGAGI in the germline V gene (reference sequence). The CDR3 loop reads CASTYGGGQPQHF. The DNA of the CDR3 is TGTGCCAGCACCTACGGGGGTGGTCAGCCCCAGCATTTT.

The chain joins TRBV15 to TRBJ1-1; D uncertain. CDR1 LNHNV and CDR2 YYDKDF come from the germline V gene (reference sequence). The CDR3 has 14 amino acids. Trimming pared 3 bases from V and 6 bases from J, leaving 14 bases between. The CDR3 DNA reads TGTGCCACCAGCAGGGAATCCTTAAGGCCTGAAGCTTTCTTT. It codes for CATSRESLRPEAFF.

This clonotype has only a few counts. The chain employs TRBV7-2 and TRBJ2-5; the D call may be TRBD1 or TRBD2 (5 bases each). The CDR3 covers 15 residues. The germline CDR1 and CDR2 sequences are SGHTA and FQGNSA. The V end lost 4 bases, the J end lost 5 bases, and 17 bases lay between the germline ends. The CDR3 region has the DNA TGTGCCAGCAGCTACGGACTGGGGCCCTGGGAGACCCAGTACTTC. Its protein product is CASSYGLGPWETQYF.

This chain joins TRBV27 and TRBJ2-3; D call uncertain. The CDR3 contains 17 residues. CDR1 and CDR2 from the germline V gene are MNHEY and SMNVEV (reference sequence). Trimming removed 6 bases at V and 2 bases at J, with 21 bases between. CDR3 bases: TGTGCCAGCAGGTCCGAAGCTGGGCTCCCAATCACAGATACGCAGTATTTT. This codes for CASRSEAGLPITDTQYF.

This clonotype was seen more than once but under ten times. The genes are TRBV4-1 and TRBJ2-5; TRBD2 aligns across 11 bases. The V segment lost 4 bases and the J segment 7 bases; nucleotides outside the gene matches: 8. Germline loops: CDR1 MGHRA, CDR2 YSYEKL. CDR3 size: 15 residues. The CDR3 bases are TGCGCCAGCAGCCCCCTCGGGACTAGCGGAGGGACCCAGTACTTC. Amino acid sequence: CASSPLGTSGGTQYF.

V and J are TRBV3-1 and TRBJ2-1, with D maybe TRBD2 (6 bases). The V gene's germline CDR1 is LGHDT and CDR2 YNNKEL (reference sequence). V shed 7 bases and J shed 0 bases, with 10 bases lying between them. There are 14 residues in the CDR3. This CDR3 reads CASTGGSSYNEQFF. The CDR3 bases are TGTGCCAGCACCGGGGGAAGCTCCTACAATGAGCAGTTCTTC.

The V gene is TRBV5-1, the J gene TRBJ2-1, with D possibly being TRBD2 (6 bases). The CDR3 length is 14 residues. V was pared by 7 bases and J by 4 bases, with 15 bases between. Germline values: CDR1 SGHRS, CDR2 YFSETQ. The CDR3: CASSGVKGYNEQFF. The DNA for the CDR3 is TGCGCCAGCTCGGGGGTGAAGGGGTACAATGAGCAGTTCTTC.

The chain carries TRBV20-1 and TRBJ2-1, with 10 bases that match TRBD2. The V and J ends lost 6 bases and 8 bases, in that order; junction bases with no gene match: 10. CDR1 DFQATT and CDR2 SNEGSKA come from the germline V gene (reference sequence). CDR3 size: 14 residues. The CDR3 protein is CSATRAGGVDEQFF. As DNA, the CDR3 is TGCAGTGCGACACGAGCGGGGGGGGTGGATGAGCAGTTCTTC.

This clonotype was seen a few times. The V gene is TRBV13, the J gene TRBJ2-3, with TRBD2 matching 7 bases. CDR3 size: 15 residues. The V gene's germline CDR1 is PRHDT and CDR2 FYEKMQ (reference sequence). The junction had 10 bases not matched to a gene; V was cut back by 4 bases and J by 6 bases. This chain's CDR3 is CASSSLGGEGDTQYF. The CDR3 region has the DNA TGTGCCAGCAGCTCCCTTGGAGGGGAGGGTGATACGCAGTATTTT. Complete variable domain (other parts from reference TRBV13 and TRBJ2-3): AAGVIQSPRHLIKEKRETATLKCYPIPRHDTVYWYQQGPGQDPQFLISFYEKMQSDKGSIPDRFSAQQFSDYHSELNMSSLELGDSALYFCASSSLGGEGDTQYFGPGTRLTVL.

A remark on this clonotype: The germline gene is not matched at one end of the junction; a read error may be the cause. V usage is TRBV24-1 and J usage is TRBJ1-4; 10 positions agree with TRBD1. The CDR3 spans 14 residues. Germline lookup yields CDR1 KGHDR and CDR2 SFDVKD. The CDR3 here is CAISDGTGVEKLFF. The CDR3 coding sequence is TGTGCCATCAGTGATGGGACAGGGGTTGAAAAACTGTTTTTT.

The chain recombines TRBV6-6 with TRBJ2-5, with a possible D match to TRBD1 (5 bases). V was pared by 6 bases and J by 5 bases, with 10 bases between. There are 12 residues in the CDR3. Looked up from germline, CDR1 is MNHNY and CDR2 is SVGAGI (reference sequence). CDR3 sequence: CASRGPGETQYF. The CDR3 DNA reads TGTGCCAGCAGGGGGCCTGGTGAGACCCAGTACTTC.

This rearrangement joins TRBV11-1 to TRBJ2-1; tentatively, D is TRBD1 (7 bases). The CDR3 contains 16 residues. Per the germline V gene, CDR1 is SGHAT and CDR2 is FQDESV (reference sequence). Trimming took off 6 bases at V and 5 bases at J, with 20 bases between the two ends. The CDR3 loop is CASSPQGLALNNEQFF. The CDR3 DNA reads TGTGCCAGCAGTCCACAGGGGCTAGCGCTTAACAATGAGCAGTTCTTC.

This chain uses TRBV20-1 with TRBJ1-5, with D maybe TRBD1 (5 bases). Between the trimmed V and J ends, which lost 3 bases and 4 bases, there was a span of 13 bases. The germline V gene has CDR1 DFQATT and CDR2 SNEGSKA (reference sequence). The CDR3 is 14 residues long. CDR3: CSASLGRANQPQHF. The CDR3 DNA follows: TGCAGTGCTAGTTTGGGGCGTGCAAATCAGCCCCAGCATTTT.

This sequence joins TRBV20-1 and TRBJ1-1; TRBD1 matches at 7 bases. The germline gives CDR1 DFQATT, CDR2 SNEGSKA (reference sequence). The trim removed 6 bases at V and 1 base at J, leaving 8 bases unmatched. There are 14 residues in the CDR3. CDR3 sequence reads: CSAPRTGSNTEAFF. The CDR3 DNA follows: TGCAGTGCACCTCGGACAGGCTCGAACACTGAAGCTTTCTTT.

The V gene is TRBV20-1, the J gene TRBJ2-5, with no clear D. The CDR3 is 15 amino acids. Germline CDR1 is DFQATT and CDR2 is SNEGSKA (reference sequence). V was pared by 3 bases and J by 5 bases, with 19 bases between. The CDR3 sequence: CSASPLAGPRETQYF. CDR3 coding DNA: TGCAGTGCTAGCCCCTTGGCAGGCCCGAGGGAGACCCAGTACTTC.

This clonotype was seen only a few times. The V gene is TRBV20-1, the J gene TRBJ2-7; 7 positions match TRBD2. Germline-derived CDR1 and CDR2 are DFQATT and SNEGSKA (reference sequence). With V trimmed by 6 bases and J by 7 bases, 0 bases remained unmatched. The CDR3 runs to 9 residues. The CDR3 nucleotides are TGCAGTGCCGGGGGGGAGCAGTACTTC. As protein: CSAGGEQYF.

V gene TRBV12-3 or TRBV12-4 combines with J gene TRBJ2-5; the D is unclear. This CDR3 is built from 15 residues. V was clipped by 5 bases and J by 0 bases, with 13 bases between them. CDR3 nucleotides: TGTGCCAGCAGTATCGGCGCTTTGTACCAAGAGACCCAGTACTTC. Translated, it gives CASSIGALYQETQYF.

This clonotype was recorded at least ten times. The chain employs TRBV6-6 and TRBJ2-7; D gene ambiguous. The V end was cut by 6 bases, the J end by 2 bases, with 8 bases between. The CDR3 consists of 12 residues. The V gene's germline CDR1 is MNHNY and CDR2 SVGAGI (reference sequence). The DNA for the CDR3 is TGTGCCAGCAGCCCCCTAACCTACGAGCAGTACTTC. Translated: CASSPLTYEQYF.